This TCR beta chain was retrieved from a study of control samples from healthy donors and cancer patients. V lost 3 bases, J lost 4 bases, and 7 bases lay in between. This CDR3 is 13 amino acids long. Germline V gene data show CDR1 as SEHNR and CDR2 as FQNEAQ (reference sequence). Data came from immunoSEQ multiplex PCR; TCRdb stores just in-frame clones and leaves some out. The table has 150,000 to 180,000 clones, approximately 93% seen once. This sequence joins TRBV7-9 and TRBJ2-1; either TRBD1 or TRBD2 may supply D (5 bases each). Sequenced: blood. The clonotype was recovered from a man between 40 and 49 years old in good health. CDR3 coding DNA: TGTGCCAGCAGCTTGGGGGAATACAATGAGCAGTTCTTC. It yields the protein CASSLGEYNEQFF.